This T cell receptor (beta chain) originates from a study of monozygotic twins with inflammatory bowel disease. The CDR3 is made up of 13 amino acids. Germline CDR1 and CDR2: SGHRS and YFSETQ. Study results and caveats: Healthy co-twins showed greater TCRbeta diversity (inverse Simpson) than IBD patients.

The template was total RNA from whole blood, with no T cell sorting. Total RNA amounting to about 3,500 ng went into each TCR library. A template switching step added UMIs, each with a 6-nucleotide sample barcode. Following a re-call of the 5' RACE reads, TCRdb has one entry per CDR3 protein and lacks DNA. Seen in this sample are around 210,000 distinct CDR3 sequences; the ten most common clones hold roughly 7.1%. On this clonotype itself: Its specificity is unknown.

The TCR comes from a human donor with ulcerative colitis or Crohn's disease, or a healthy co-twin of an affected twin (not recorded which). The chain has TRBV5-1 and TRBJ1-1; TCRdb outputs TRBD1, but without DNA this stays unchecked. The sample taken for sequencing was blood. CDR3 sequence: CASSLDSLGEAFF.